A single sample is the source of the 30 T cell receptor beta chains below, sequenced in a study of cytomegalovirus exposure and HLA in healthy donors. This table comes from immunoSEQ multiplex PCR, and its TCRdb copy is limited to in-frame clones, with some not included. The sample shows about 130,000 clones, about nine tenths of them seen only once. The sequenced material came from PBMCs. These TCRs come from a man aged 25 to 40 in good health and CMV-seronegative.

Here the CDR3 DNA reads TGTGCCAGCAGTTTGGAAGGGACAGGGGGGAACGAGCAGTACTTC. Its protein product is CASSLEGTGGNEQYF. The chain joins TRBV27 to TRBJ2-7, with 11 nucleotides matching TRBD1. CDR1 is MNHEY and CDR2 is SMNVEV in the germline V gene (reference sequence). Trimming removed 3 bases from V and 5 bases from J; junction bases left unmatched: 6. The CDR3 loop spans 15 amino acids.

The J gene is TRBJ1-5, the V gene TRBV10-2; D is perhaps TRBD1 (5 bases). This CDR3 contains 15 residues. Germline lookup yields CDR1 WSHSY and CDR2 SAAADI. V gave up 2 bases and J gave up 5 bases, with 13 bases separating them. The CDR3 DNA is TGCGCCAGCAGTGAGCTTGGGGCTAGACATCAGCCCCAGCATTTT. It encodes CASSELGARHQPQHF.

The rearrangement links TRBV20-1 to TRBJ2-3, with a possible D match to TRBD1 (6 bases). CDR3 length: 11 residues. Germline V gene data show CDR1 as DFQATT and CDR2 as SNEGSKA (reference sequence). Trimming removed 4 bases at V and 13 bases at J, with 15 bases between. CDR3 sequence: CSATGDKGEYF. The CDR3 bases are TGCAGTGCTACTGGGGACAAGGGGGAGTATTTT.

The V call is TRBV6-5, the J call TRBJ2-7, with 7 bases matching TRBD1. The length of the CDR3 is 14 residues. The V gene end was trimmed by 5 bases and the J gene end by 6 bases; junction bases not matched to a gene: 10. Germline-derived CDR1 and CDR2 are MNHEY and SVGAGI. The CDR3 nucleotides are TGTGCCAGCAGTAGAGACAGGGAGTCAGTCGAGCAGTACTTC. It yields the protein CASSRDRESVEQYF.

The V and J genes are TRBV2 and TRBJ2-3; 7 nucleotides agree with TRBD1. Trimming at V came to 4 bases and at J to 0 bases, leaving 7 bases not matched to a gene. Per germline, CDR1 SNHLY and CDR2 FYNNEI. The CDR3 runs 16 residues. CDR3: CASSGDGTASTDTQYF. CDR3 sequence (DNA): TGTGCCAGCAGTGGTGACGGGACAGCTAGCACAGATACGCAGTATTTT.

The DNA for the CDR3 is TGCGCCAGCAGCCAAGTTCTAGCGGGGGAAGGCTACAATGAGCAGTTCTTC. This codes for CASSQVLAGEGYNEQFF. The chain is built from TRBV4-1 and TRBJ2-1; TRBD2 agrees at 10 bases. The CDR3 has 17 amino acids. Germline CDR1 MGHRA, CDR2 YSYEKL. Trimming at V came to 1 base and at J to 3 bases, leaving 6 bases not matched to a gene.

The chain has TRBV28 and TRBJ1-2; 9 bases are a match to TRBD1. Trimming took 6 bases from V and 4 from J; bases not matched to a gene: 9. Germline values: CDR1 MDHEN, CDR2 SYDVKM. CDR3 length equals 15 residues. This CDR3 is CASREGTGSGYGYTF. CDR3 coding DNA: TGTGCCAGCAGGGAGGGGACAGGGTCCGGCTATGGCTACACCTTC.

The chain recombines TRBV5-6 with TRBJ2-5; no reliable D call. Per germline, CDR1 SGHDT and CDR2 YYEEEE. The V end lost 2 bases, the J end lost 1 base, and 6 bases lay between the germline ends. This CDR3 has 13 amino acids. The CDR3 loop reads CASSFAGQETQYF. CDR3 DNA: TGTGCCAGCAGCTTCGCCGGCCAAGAGACCCAGTACTTC. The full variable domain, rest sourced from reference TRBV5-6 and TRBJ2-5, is DAGVTQSPTHLIKTRGQQVTLRCSPKSGHDTVSWYQQALGQGPQFIFQYYEEEERQRGNFPDRFSGHQFPNYSSELNVNALLLGDSALYLCASSFAGQETQYFGPGTRLLVL.

CDR3 nucleotide sequence: TGTGCCAGCAGCCCATTTTCGACAGGGGAAGGCTATGGCTACACCTTC. Protein sequence: CASSPFSTGEGYGYTF. The chain combines TRBV6-6 with TRBJ1-2; 8 bases fit TRBD1. The germline CDR1 and CDR2 sequences are MNHNY and SVGAGI (reference sequence). V was clipped by 6 bases and J by 4 bases; unmatched bases: 13. The CDR3 is 16 amino acids.

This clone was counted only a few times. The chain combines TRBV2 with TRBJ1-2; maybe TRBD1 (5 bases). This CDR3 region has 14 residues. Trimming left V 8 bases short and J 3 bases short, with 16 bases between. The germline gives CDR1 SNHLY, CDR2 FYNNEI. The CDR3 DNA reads TGTGCCAGCTTTGGTCTACAGGCTTACTATGGCTACACCTTC. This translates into CASFGLQAYYGYTF. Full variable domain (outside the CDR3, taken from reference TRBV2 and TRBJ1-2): EPEVTQTPSHQVTQMGQEVILRCVPISNHLYFYWYRQILGQKVEFLVSFYNNEISEKSEIFDDQFSVERPDGSNFTLKIRSTKLEDSAMYFCASFGLQAYYGYTFGSGTRLTVV.

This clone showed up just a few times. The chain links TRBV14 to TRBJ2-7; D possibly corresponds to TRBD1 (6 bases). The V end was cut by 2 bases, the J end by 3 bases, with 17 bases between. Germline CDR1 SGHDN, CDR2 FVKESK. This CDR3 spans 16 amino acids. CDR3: CASSQSRDTGYYEQYF. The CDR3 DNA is TGTGCCAGCAGCCAATCCCGGGACACCGGTTACTACGAGCAGTACTTC.

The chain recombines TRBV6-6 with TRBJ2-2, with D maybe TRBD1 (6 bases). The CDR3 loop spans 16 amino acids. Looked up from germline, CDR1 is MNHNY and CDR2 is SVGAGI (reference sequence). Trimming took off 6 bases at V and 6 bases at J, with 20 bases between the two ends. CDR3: CASSKLGRGYSGELFF. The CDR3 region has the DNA TGTGCCAGCAGCAAACTGGGCAGGGGCTACTCCGGGGAGCTGTTTTTT.

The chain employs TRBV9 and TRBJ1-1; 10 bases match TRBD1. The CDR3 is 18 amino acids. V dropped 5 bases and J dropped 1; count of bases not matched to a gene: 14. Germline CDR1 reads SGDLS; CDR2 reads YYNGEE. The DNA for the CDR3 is TGTGCCAGCAGTGATCATCGAAGGACAGGGGGTGGGAACACTGAAGCTTTCTTT. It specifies CASSDHRRTGGGNTEAFF.

The CDR3: CASDGDRGRKEQYF. The DNA of the CDR3 is TGTGCCAGCGATGGGGACAGGGGGCGGAAAGAGCAGTACTTC. The chain has TRBV28 and TRBJ2-7; the match to TRBD1 covers 12 bases. Germline CDR1 MDHEN, CDR2 SYDVKM. The J segment lost 7 bases and the V segment lost 8 bases, leaving 9 bases of the junction unmatched. The CDR3 length is 14 residues.

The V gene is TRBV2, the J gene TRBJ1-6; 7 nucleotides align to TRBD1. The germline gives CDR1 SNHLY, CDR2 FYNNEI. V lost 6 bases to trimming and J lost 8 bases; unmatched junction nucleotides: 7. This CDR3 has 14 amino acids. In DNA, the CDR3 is TGTGCCAGCAGGCAACAGGGGACGGATTCACCCCTCCACTTT. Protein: CASRQQGTDSPLHF. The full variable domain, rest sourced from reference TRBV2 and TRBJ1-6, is EPEVTQTPSHQVTQMGQEVILRCVPISNHLYFYWYRQILGQKVEFLVSFYNNEISEKSEIFDDQFSVERPDGSNFTLKIRSTKLEDSAMYFCASRQQGTDSPLHFGNGTRLTVT.

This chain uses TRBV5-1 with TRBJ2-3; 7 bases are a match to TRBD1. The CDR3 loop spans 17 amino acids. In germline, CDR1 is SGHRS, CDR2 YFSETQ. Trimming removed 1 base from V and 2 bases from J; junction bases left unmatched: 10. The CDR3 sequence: CASSLTRQGRVTDTQYF. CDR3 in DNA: TGCGCCAGCAGCTTGACTAGACAGGGTCGGGTCACAGATACGCAGTATTTT. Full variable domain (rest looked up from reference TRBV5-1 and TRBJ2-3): KAGVTQTPRYLIKTRGQQVTLSCSPISGHRSVSWYQQTPGQGLQFLFEYFSETQRNKGNFPGRFSGRQFSNSRSEMNVSTLELGDSALYLCASSLTRQGRVTDTQYFGPGTRLTVL.

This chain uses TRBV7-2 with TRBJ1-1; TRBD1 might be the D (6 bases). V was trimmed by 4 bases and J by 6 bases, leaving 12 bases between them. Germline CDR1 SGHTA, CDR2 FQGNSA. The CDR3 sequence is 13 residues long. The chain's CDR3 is CASSSTQGSEAFF. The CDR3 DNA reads TGTGCCAGCAGCTCGACACAGGGATCTGAAGCTTTCTTT.

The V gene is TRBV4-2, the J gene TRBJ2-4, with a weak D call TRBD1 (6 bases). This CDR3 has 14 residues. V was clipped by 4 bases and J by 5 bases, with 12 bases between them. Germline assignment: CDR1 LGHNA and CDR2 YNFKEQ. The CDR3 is CASSPVAGENIQYF. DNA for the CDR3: TGTGCCAGCAGCCCCGTAGCAGGGGAAAACATTCAGTACTTC.

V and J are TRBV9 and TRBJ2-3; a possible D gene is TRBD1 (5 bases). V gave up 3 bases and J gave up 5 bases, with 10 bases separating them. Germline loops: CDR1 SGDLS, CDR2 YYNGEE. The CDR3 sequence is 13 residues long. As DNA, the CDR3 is TGTGCCAGCAGCGGACAGAGTGGAGATACGCAGTATTTT. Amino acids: CASSGQSGDTQYF.

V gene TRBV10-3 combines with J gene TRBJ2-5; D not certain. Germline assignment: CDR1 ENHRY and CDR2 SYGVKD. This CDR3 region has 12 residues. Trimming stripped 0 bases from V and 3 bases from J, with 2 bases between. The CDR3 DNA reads TGTGCCATCAGTGAGTCTAAAGAGACCCAGTACTTC. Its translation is CAISESKETQYF.

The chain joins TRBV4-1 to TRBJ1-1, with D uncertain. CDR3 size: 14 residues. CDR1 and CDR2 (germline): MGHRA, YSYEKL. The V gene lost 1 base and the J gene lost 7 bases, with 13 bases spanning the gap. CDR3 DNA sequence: TGCGCCAGCAGCCAAGGCATGGAGCGGATTGAAGCTTTCTTT. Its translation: CASSQGMERIEAFF.

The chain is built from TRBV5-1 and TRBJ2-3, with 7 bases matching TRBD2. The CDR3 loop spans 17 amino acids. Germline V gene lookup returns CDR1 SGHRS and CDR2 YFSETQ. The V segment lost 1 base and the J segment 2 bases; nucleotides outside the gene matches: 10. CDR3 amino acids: CASSLSSSGEPTDTQYF. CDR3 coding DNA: TGCGCCAGCAGCTTGAGTAGCAGCGGGGAGCCCACAGATACGCAGTATTTT.

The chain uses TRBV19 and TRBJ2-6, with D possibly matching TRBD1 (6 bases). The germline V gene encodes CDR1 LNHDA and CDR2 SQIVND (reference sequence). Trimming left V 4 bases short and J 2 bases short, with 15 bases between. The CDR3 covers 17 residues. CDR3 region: CASSSRDRIPGANVLTF. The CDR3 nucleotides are TGTGCCAGTAGTAGCCGAGACAGGATTCCTGGGGCCAACGTCCTGACTTTC.

In DNA, the CDR3 is TGCAGCGTTGAACAGGGGAGGGGCACTGAAGCTTTCTTT. Residues: CSVEQGRGTEAFF. The gene calls are TRBV29-1 and TRBJ1-1; maybe TRBD1 (6 bases). From germline, CDR1 is SQVTM and CDR2 ANQGSEA. Deletions cut 2 bases from V and 4 bases from J, with 11 bases between. This CDR3 has 13 residues.

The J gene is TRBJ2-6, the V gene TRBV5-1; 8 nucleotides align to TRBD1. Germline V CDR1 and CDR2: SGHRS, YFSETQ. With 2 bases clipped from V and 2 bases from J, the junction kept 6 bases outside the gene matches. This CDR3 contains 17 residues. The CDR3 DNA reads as TGCGCCAGCAGCTTTGGGGCAGGGGGCCCTGGGGCCAACGTCCTGACTTTC. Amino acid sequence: CASSFGAGGPGANVLTF.

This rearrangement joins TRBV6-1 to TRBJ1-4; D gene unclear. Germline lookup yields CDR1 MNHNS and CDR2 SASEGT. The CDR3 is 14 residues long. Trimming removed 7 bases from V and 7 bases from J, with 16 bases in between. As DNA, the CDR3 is TGTGCCAGCAAGGCCGCGGGTATGGGTGAAAAACTGTTTTTT. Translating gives CASKAAGMGEKLFF.

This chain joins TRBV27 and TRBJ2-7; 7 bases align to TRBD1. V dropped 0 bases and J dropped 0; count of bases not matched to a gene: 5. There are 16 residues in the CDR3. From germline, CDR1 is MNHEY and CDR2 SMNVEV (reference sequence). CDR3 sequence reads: CASSLSIGTASYEQYF. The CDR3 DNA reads TGTGCCAGCAGTTTATCGATCGGGACAGCCTCCTACGAGCAGTACTTC.

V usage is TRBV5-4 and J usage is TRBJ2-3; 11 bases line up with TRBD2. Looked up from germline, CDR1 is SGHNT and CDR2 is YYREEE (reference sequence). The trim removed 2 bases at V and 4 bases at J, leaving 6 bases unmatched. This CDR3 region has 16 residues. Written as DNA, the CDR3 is TGTGCCAGCAGCTTAGGACTAGCGGGCATGGCAGATACGCAGTATTTT. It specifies CASSLGLAGMADTQYF.

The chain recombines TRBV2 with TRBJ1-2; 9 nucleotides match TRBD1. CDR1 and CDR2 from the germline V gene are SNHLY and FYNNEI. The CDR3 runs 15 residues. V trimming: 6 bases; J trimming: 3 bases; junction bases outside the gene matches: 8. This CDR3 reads CASRPGQGRDYGYTF. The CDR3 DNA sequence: TGTGCCAGCAGGCCCGGACAGGGGAGGGACTATGGCTACACCTTC.

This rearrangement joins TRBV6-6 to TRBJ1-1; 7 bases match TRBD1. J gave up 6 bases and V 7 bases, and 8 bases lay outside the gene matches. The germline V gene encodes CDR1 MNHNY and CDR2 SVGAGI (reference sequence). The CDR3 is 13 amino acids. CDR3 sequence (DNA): TGTGCCAGCAACCAGGGGGAACGGGCTGAAGCTTTCTTT. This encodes CASNQGERAEAFF.